These T cell receptor beta chains were read from a single sample in a study of identical twins. TCRdb used MiXCR to reprocess the 5' RACE reads, holding one entry per CDR3 protein. The data contain 250,000 or so distinct CDR3 sequences, around 8% of them singletons. The sample also formed part of further work on yellow fever vaccine responses in identical twins.

Sequencing was performed on CD8+ T cells sorted from blood. Receptors were obtained from a woman aged 18-29 years in good health. Both conserved end residues are part of each CDR3. A D gene is named only where the DNA matches it firmly. Size is omitted from some rows. Given values are once, few, many or a class for expanded clones.

len,v_gene,abundance,j_gene,d_gene,CDR3nt,CDR3aa
15,TRBV27,-,TRBJ2-1,TRBD2,TGTGCCAGCAGTCCGACGGGGGGGCCAAACAATGAGCAGTTCTTC,CASSPTGGPNNEQFF
16,TRBV29-1,-,TRBJ2-1,-,TGCAGCGTTGAAGGGTTGGGCGGGATCTCCTACAATGAGCAGTTCTTC,CSVEGLGGISYNEQFF
16,TRBV20-1,few,TRBJ2-5,-,TGCAGTGCTAGAGAGATCTTCACGTCGACTCAAGAGACCCAGTACTTC,CSAREIFTSTQETQYF
14,TRBV9,many,TRBJ1-1,TRBD1,TGTGCCAGCAGCAACCGGGACAGGAACACTGAAGCTTTCTTT,CASSNRDRNTEAFF
16,TRBV3-1,-,TRBJ2-1,TRBD2,TGTGCCAGCAGCCAACTGACTAGCGTCAAAGAGGAAGAGCAGTTCTTC,CASSQLTSVKEEEQFF
11,TRBV7-9,few,TRBJ1-1,TRBD1,TGTGCCAGCAGCCGGACAGGAAAAGCTTTCTTT,CASSRTGKAFF
13,TRBV28,-,TRBJ2-7,-,TGTGCCAGCAGTTTATCGGCGGCCTACGAGCAGTACTTC,CASSLSAAYEQYF
17,TRBV7-2,-,TRBJ2-5,-,TGTGCCAGCAGTTTCCCCCCCCTCCCACAAATTCAAGAGACCCAGTACTTC,CASSFPPLPQIQETQYF
17,TRBV7-2,-,TRBJ2-1,-,TGTGCCAGCAGCTTACGGGCCAGTCCAAGCGGACCCCCCCAGCAGTTCTTC,CASSLRASPSGPPQQFF
14,TRBV7-8,few,TRBJ1-4,-,TGTGCCAGCAGGAGGACAGCAACTAATGAAAAACTGTTTTTT,CASRRTATNEKLFF
14,TRBV29-1,many,TRBJ2-1,-,TGCAGCGTTGAAACCAGGGAGATCTACAATGAGCAGTTCTTC,CSVETREIYNEQFF
15,TRBV7-9,-,TRBJ2-5,-,TGTGCCAGCAGCTCAAAGGACGTCTCGGGGGAGACCCAGTACTTC,CASSSKDVSGETQYF
15,TRBV10-3,-,TRBJ2-3,TRBD1,TGTGCCATCACCCAGGACAGGGAGAATGCGGATACGCAGTATTTT,CAITQDRENADTQYF
15,TRBV7-2,-,TRBJ2-1,TRBD2,TGTGCCAGCAGCGGAGCGGGAGGGCTTTACAATGAGCAGTTCTTC,CASSGAGGLYNEQFF
15,TRBV20-1,-,TRBJ2-7,-,TGCAGTGCTAGAGCAGGACTACGTCACTCCTACGAGCAGTACTTC,CSARAGLRHSYEQYF
13,TRBV18,few,TRBJ1-5,-,TGTGCCAGCCGCGGGGGAGGGGATCAGCCCCAGCATTTT,CASRGGGDQPQHF
15,TRBV11-3,few,TRBJ2-1,-,TGTGCCAGCAGCCCCAGGAGCGGGCCCTACAATGAGCAGTTCTTC,CASSPRSGPYNEQFF
16,TRBV20-1,few,TRBJ2-1,-,TGCAGTGCTAGAGCCGACATCTGGAGCTCCTACAATGAGCAGTTCTTC,CSARADIWSSYNEQFF
13,TRBV4-1,-,TRBJ2-3,-,TGCGCCAGCAGCCAAGGAGCAGCAGATACGCAGTATTTT,CASSQGAADTQYF
16,TRBV27,few,TRBJ1-2,-,TGTGCCAGCAGTGAATCCGGTTGGGGGGAACCAAAAGGCTACACCTTC,CASSESGWGEPKGYTF
14,TRBV14,-,TRBJ2-5,TRBD1,TGTGCCAGCAGCCAGCAGGGGGCTGGGGAGACCCAGTACTTC,CASSQQGAGETQYF
13,TRBV2,few,TRBJ2-5,TRBD1,TGTGCCAGCGGGACAGGGACAGGAGAGACCCAGTACTTC,CASGTGTGETQYF
14,TRBV29-1,-,TRBJ2-3,TRBD2,TGCAGCGTTGACCCGGGAGGGGGCACAGATACGCAGTATTTT,CSVDPGGGTDTQYF
15,TRBV20-1,-,TRBJ2-7,-,TGCAGTGCTAGATTAGATTGGGGGGAGGTCTACGAGCAGTACTTC,CSARLDWGEVYEQYF
15,TRBV7-8,few,TRBJ2-7,-,TGTGCCAGCAGCTTAGTGACAGAAGGATCCTACGAGCAGTACTTC,CASSLVTEGSYEQYF
19,TRBV12-3/TRBV12-4,few,TRBJ2-2,TRBD2,TGTGCCAGCAGCCCCCTTAGGGCTAGCGGGGACGGGGGCACCGGGGAGCTGTTTTTT,CASSPLRASGDGGTGELFF
15,TRBV4-3,many,TRBJ1-5,-,TGCGCCAGCAGCCAAGGGGTAGGGGGGAATCAGCCCCAGCATTTT,CASSQGVGGNQPQHF
13,TRBV29-1,many,TRBJ2-3,-,TGCAGCGTTGCCGGGGGTTTGGCAGATACGCAGTATTTT,CSVAGGLADTQYF
16,TRBV7-9,many,TRBJ2-7,-,TGTGCCAGCAACCAACTGGGGCAAATTCCCCTCTACGAGCAGTACTTC,CASNQLGQIPLYEQYF
17,TRBV6-2/TRBV6-3,few,TRBJ1-1,TRBD1,TGTGCCAGCAGTTACTACGGCAGGGGGCTGTCTTACACTGAAGCTTTCTTT,CASSYYGRGLSYTEAFF
15,TRBV20-1,few,TRBJ2-3,-,TGCAGTGCTACAGGGACACGCTCGGACACAGATACGCAGTATTTT,CSATGTRSDTDTQYF
17,TRBV12-3/TRBV12-4,many,TRBJ2-5,TRBD1,TGTGCCAGCAGTTACCCCTTCATCGACAGGGACCAAGAGACCCAGTACTTC,CASSYPFIDRDQETQYF
16,TRBV7-9,-,TRBJ1-1,-,TGTGCCAGCAGCCAAACTGGGACCCGAAGTCCCACTGAAGCTTTCTTT,CASSQTGTRSPTEAFF
16,TRBV20-1,few,TRBJ2-5,-,TGCAGTGCTAGACCCGGGACTGTCCGGAACCAAGAGACCCAGTACTTC,CSARPGTVRNQETQYF
15,TRBV10-3,few,TRBJ2-5,-,TGTGCCATCAGTGAGAATTCGGTAGGAGAAGAGACCCAGTACTTC,CAISENSVGEETQYF
13,TRBV4-3,-,TRBJ1-1,-,TGCGCCAGCAGCCAGCGGGGCAGCACTGAAGCTTTCTTT,CASSQRGSTEAFF
14,TRBV11-2,many,TRBJ2-1,-,TGTGCCAGCAGCTTACTAAGGGGGGTAATCGAGCAGTTCTTC,CASSLLRGVIEQFF
13,TRBV20-1,-,TRBJ2-7,TRBD2,TGCAGTGCTAGGGGGGACTACCGGTACGAGCAGTACTTC,CSARGDYRYEQYF
16,TRBV2,many,TRBJ1-1,-,TGTGCCAGCAGTGACAACGCAGGGGACCCGAACACTGAAGCTTTCTTT,CASSDNAGDPNTEAFF
13,TRBV2,few,TRBJ2-5,TRBD1,TGTGCCAGAATACAGGGGGACGGAGAGACCCAGTACTTC,CARIQGDGETQYF
15,TRBV5-6,few,TRBJ1-5,TRBD1,TGTGCCAGCAGCATAACAGGGGGTCCGGATCAGCCCCAGCATTTT,CASSITGGPDQPQHF
11,TRBV29-1,few,TRBJ2-7,-,TGCAGCGTTCTACAGGACTACGAGCAGTACTTC,CSVLQDYEQYF
16,TRBV6-5,-,TRBJ2-1,TRBD2,TGTGCCAGCAGTTACGTTAGCGGGGGCTCCTACAATGAGCAGTTCTTC,CASSYVSGGSYNEQFF
17,TRBV27,-,TRBJ2-1,TRBD2,TGTGCCAGCAGTTTCCCCCGGACTAGCGGGGGGGCGCATGAGCAGTTCTTC,CASSFPRTSGGAHEQFF
15,TRBV7-2,many,TRBJ2-5,-,TGTGCCAGCAGCTTAGTTCTGGGGGTAAAGAAGACCCAGTACTTC,CASSLVLGVKKTQYF
17,TRBV4-3,-,TRBJ2-7,TRBD1,TGCGCCAGCAGCCAAGATGGAGGGACAGGACTGGGGTACGAGCAGTACTTC,CASSQDGGTGLGYEQYF
13,TRBV29-1,many,TRBJ2-7,TRBD1,TGCAGCGCCAGGACAGGGGGCTCCTACGAGCAGTACTTC,CSARTGGSYEQYF
15,TRBV28,-,TRBJ2-3,TRBD2,TGTGCCAGCAGTTTCCCTAGCGGGAGTTGGGATACGCAGTATTTT,CASSFPSGSWDTQYF
14,TRBV12-3/TRBV12-4,many,TRBJ2-5,-,TGTGCCGCCGCACAGGCGGGTCTCCAAGAGACCCAGTACTTC,CAAAQAGLQETQYF
15,TRBV12-3/TRBV12-4,many,TRBJ2-3,-,TGTGCCAGCAGTTTCAGGTCCCTGGACACAGATACGCAGTATTTT,CASSFRSLDTDTQYF
15,TRBV6-2/TRBV6-3,-,TRBJ2-3,-,TGTGCCAGCAGCACTGACAGAGAGAGCACAGATACGCAGTATTTT,CASSTDRESTDTQYF
16,TRBV4-1,few,TRBJ2-2,TRBD1,TGCGCCAGCAGCCAAGATCCGGGACAGTTCACCGGGGAGCTGTTTTTT,CASSQDPGQFTGELFF
14,TRBV21-1,many,TRBJ2-3,-,TGTGCCAGCAGCAAAGGGCAGGGCACAGATACGCAGTATTTT,CASSKGQGTDTQYF